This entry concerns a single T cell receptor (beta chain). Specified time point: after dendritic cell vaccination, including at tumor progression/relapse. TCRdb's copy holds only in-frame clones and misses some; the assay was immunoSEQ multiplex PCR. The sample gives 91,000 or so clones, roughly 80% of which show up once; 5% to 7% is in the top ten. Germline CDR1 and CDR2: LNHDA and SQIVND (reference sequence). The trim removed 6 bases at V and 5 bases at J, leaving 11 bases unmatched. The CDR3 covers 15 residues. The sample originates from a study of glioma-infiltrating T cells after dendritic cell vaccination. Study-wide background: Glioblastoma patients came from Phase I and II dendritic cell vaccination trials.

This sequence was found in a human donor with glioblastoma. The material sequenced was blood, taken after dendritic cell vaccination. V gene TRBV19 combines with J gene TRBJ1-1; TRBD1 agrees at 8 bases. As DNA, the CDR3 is TGTGCCAGTAGCCATGATGACAGGGGACGGACTGAAGCTTTCTTT. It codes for CASSHDDRGRTEAFF.